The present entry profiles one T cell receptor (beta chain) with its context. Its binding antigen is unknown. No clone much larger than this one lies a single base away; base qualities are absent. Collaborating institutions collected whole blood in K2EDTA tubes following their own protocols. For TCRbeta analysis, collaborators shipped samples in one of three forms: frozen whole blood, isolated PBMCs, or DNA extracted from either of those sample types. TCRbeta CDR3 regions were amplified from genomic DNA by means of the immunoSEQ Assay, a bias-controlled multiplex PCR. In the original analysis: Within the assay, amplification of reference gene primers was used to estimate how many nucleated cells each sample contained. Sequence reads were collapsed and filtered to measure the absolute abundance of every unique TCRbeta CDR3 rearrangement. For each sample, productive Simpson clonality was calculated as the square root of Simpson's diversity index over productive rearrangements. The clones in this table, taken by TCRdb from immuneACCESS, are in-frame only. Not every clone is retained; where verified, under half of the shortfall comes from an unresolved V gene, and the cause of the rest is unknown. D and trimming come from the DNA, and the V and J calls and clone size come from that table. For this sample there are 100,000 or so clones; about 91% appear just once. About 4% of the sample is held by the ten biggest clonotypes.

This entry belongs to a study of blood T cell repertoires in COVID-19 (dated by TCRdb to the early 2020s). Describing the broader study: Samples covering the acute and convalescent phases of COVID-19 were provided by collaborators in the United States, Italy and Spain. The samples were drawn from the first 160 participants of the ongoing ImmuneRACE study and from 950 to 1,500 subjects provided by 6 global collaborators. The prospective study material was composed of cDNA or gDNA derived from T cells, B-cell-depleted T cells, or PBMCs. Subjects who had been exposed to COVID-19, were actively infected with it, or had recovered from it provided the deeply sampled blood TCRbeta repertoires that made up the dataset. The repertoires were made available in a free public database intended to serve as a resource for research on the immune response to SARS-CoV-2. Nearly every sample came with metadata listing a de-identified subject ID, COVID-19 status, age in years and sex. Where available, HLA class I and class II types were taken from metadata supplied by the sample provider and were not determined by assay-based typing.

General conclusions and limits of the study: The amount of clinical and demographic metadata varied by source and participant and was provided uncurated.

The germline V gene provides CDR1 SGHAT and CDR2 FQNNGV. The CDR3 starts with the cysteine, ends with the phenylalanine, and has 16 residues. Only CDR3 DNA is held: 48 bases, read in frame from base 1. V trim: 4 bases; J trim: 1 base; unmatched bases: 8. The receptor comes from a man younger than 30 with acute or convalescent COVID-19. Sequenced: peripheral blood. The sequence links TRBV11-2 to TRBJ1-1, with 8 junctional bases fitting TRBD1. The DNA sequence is TGTGCCAGCAGCTCCCGGGACAGGAGTTCGAACACTGAAGCTTTCTTT. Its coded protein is CASSSRDRSSNTEAFF.